Below are 5 T cell receptor beta chains sequenced from a single sample in a study of CD8 T cells in ankylosing spondylitis. From the 5' RACE reads, TCRdb called clonotypes with MiXCR, one entry per CDR3 protein. The sample contains a few hundred thousand distinct CDR3 sequences, 17% of which appear only once. Their cognate antigens are unknown. Study-level points and caveats: It appeared that ankylosing spondylitis blood was characterized by a TCR beta motif of under ten highly homologous variants.

Sequencing was performed on blood, either unsorted or a sorted T cell fraction (not recorded which). The receptors here all came from a male donor with ankylosing spondylitis.

This clonotype was detected a few times. The chain joins TRBV24-1 to TRBJ2-3; 16 positions match TRBD2. The J segment lost 2 bases and the V segment lost 9 bases, leaving 4 bases of the junction unmatched. The CDR3 totals 16 residues. Looked up from germline, CDR1 is KGHDR and CDR2 is SFDVKD. In nucleotides, the CDR3 is TGTGCCACCGGGGGACTAGCGGGAGGGAACACAGATACGCAGTATTTT. As protein: CATGGLAGGNTDTQYF.

This clonotype has only a few counts. This rearrangement joins TRBV3-1 to TRBJ2-7; TRBD2 agrees at 13 bases. CDR3 length equals 15 residues. V dropped 4 bases and J dropped 4; count of bases not matched to a gene: 4. The germline CDR1 and CDR2 sequences are LGHDT and YNNKEL (reference sequence). CDR3: CASSPLTSGGYEQYF. CDR3 nucleotide sequence: TGTGCCAGCAGCCCCCTGACTAGCGGGGGGTACGAGCAGTACTTC.

The J gene is TRBJ2-7, the V gene TRBV6-1, with 11 positions matching TRBD1. The CDR3 spans 13 residues. V lost 8 bases to trimming and J lost 7 bases; unmatched junction nucleotides: 7. Germline-derived CDR1 and CDR2 are MNHNS and SASEGT. For the CDR3, the DNA is TGTGCCAGCTGGAGGGACAGGGGGAGGGAGCAGTACTTC. Translating it yields CASWRDRGREQYF.

V gene TRBV5-5 combines with J gene TRBJ2-1, with 14 positions matching TRBD2. After removal of 7 bases from V and 0 bases from J, the junction contained 9 bases not matched to a gene. The germline V gene has CDR1 SGHKS and CDR2 YYEKEE (reference sequence). The CDR3 totals 18 residues. CDR3 region: CASGGLAGGVSSYNEQFF. The CDR3 DNA sequence: TGTGCCAGCGGTGGACTAGCGGGAGGAGTGAGCTCCTACAATGAGCAGTTCTTC.

This clonotype was counted between two and nine times. V gene TRBV20-1 combines with J gene TRBJ1-5; a weak D match, TRBD1 (6 bases). The CDR3 covers 16 residues. Germline V gene lookup returns CDR1 DFQATT and CDR2 SNEGSKA (reference sequence). V lost 6 bases to trimming and J lost 0 bases, with 18 bases between them. CDR3 nucleotides: TGCAGTGCCCCACTCACAGGGTCTTATAGCAATCAGCCCCAGCATTTT. Its protein product is CSAPLTGSYSNQPQHF.